A selection of T cell receptor beta chains follows, all from one sample in a study of early T cells in non-severe SARS-CoV-2 infection. TCRdb reanalysed the 5' RACE reads using MiXCR and keeps one entry per CDR3 protein. The profile shows tens of thousands of distinct CDR3 sequences, approximately 5.6% of them singletons. The sequenced sample was whole blood. These receptors originate from an adult who was a healthcare worker with PCR-confirmed SARS-CoV-2 infection or an uninfected control (not recorded which). Each CDR3 is given with its conserved first and last residue. The order of the fields is J gene, V gene, clone size, D gene, CDR3 length, CDR3 protein, CDR3 DNA. D genes are given only for firm matches. A clone size is listed for some rows: how often the clone was seen (once, few, many), or a class if it is expanded.

TRBJ2-6	TRBV4-2	many	NA	15	CASSQEYSGANVLTF	TGTGCCAGCAGCCAAGAGTATTCTGGGGCCAACGTCCTGACTTTC
TRBJ1-1	TRBV28	few	TRBD1	14	CASSSLGQRGEAFF	TGTGCCAGCAGTTCCTTGGGACAGAGGGGTGAAGCTTTCTTT
TRBJ2-1	TRBV6-2/TRBV6-3	few	NA	17	CASSYGVGAGAYNEQFF	TGTGCCAGCAGTTATGGAGTTGGGGCAGGAGCTTACAATGAGCAGTTCTTC
TRBJ1-6	TRBV7-3	many	NA	14	CASSPQGNLSPLHF	TGTGCCAGCAGCCCGCAGGGGAATCTCTCACCCCTCCACTTT
TRBJ1-1	TRBV19	many	NA	14	CASSIHLWGAEAFF	TGTGCCAGTAGTATTCATTTGTGGGGCGCTGAAGCTTTCTTT
TRBJ2-7	TRBV10-3	few	NA	13	CAISESSHYEQYF	TGTGCCATCAGTGAGTCCAGCCATTACGAGCAGTACTTC
TRBJ2-7	TRBV28	few	NA	14	CASSPGVGTYEQYF	TGTGCCAGCAGTCCGGGCGTGGGGACCTACGAGCAGTACTTC
TRBJ2-4	TRBV2	many	TRBD1	16	CASSRDRGGGKNIQYF	TGTGCCAGCAGTCGGGACAGGGGCGGAGGCAAAAACATTCAGTACTTC
TRBJ2-3	TRBV18	many	TRBD2	15	CASSPPSGGRNTQYF	TGTGCCAGCTCACCTCCTAGCGGGGGCAGGAATACGCAGTATTTT
TRBJ2-7	TRBV28	few	NA	14	CASSLTRDGYEQYF	TGTGCCAGCAGTTTAACCCGGGACGGATACGAGCAGTACTTC
TRBJ2-3	TRBV9	NA	NA	15	CASSGGAFSTDTQYF	TGTGCCAGCAGCGGAGGGGCTTTTAGCACAGATACGCAGTATTTT
TRBJ2-3	TRBV7-2	NA	TRBD2	15	CASSSTYSGPDTQYF	TGTGCCAGCAGCTCGACGTATAGCGGGCCAGATACGCAGTATTTT
TRBJ1-5	TRBV20-1	few	TRBD1	18	CSAPGRGRGLLSNQPQHF	TGCAGTGCTCCGGGGAGGGGCAGGGGGCTTTTGTCGAATCAGCCCCAGCATTTT
TRBJ2-1	TRBV6-5	few	NA	15	CASSYGRTPGHEQFF	TGTGCCAGCAGTTACGGGCGGACCCCAGGGCATGAGCAGTTCTTC
TRBJ2-7	TRBV2	few	NA	13	CASSYVTDYEQYF	TGTGCCAGCAGTTATGTGACGGACTACGAGCAGTACTTC
TRBJ2-1	TRBV4-2	many	NA	17	CASSQDLRGASYNEQFF	TGTGCCAGCAGCCAAGATCTCCGCGGGGCCTCCTACAATGAGCAGTTCTTC
TRBJ1-2	TRBV5-4	NA	NA	15	CASSPAASVYYGYTF	TGTGCCAGCAGCCCAGCAGCGTCAGTCTACTATGGCTACACCTTC
TRBJ2-5	TRBV7-3	NA	NA	15	CASSQNPGWQETQYF	TGTGCCAGCAGCCAAAATCCAGGGTGGCAAGAGACCCAGTACTTC
TRBJ2-5	TRBV6-1	many	NA	15	CASSEGWGLEETQYF	TGTGCCAGCAGTGAAGGGTGGGGACTTGAAGAGACCCAGTACTTC
TRBJ2-3	TRBV28	few	NA	14	CASSLRPALDTQYF	TGTGCCAGCAGTTTAAGGCCAGCGTTGGATACGCAGTATTTT
TRBJ2-3	TRBV7-6	NA	TRBD2	15	CASSLLAGDADTQYF	TGTGCCAGCAGCTTATTAGCGGGAGATGCAGATACGCAGTATTTT
TRBJ2-7	TRBV27	many	NA	15	CASNSKGSHSYEQYF	TGTGCCAGCAATAGTAAGGGATCCCACTCCTACGAGCAGTACTTC
TRBJ2-5	TRBV2	few	TRBD2	14	CASRPGLAAETQYF	TGTGCCAGCAGACCAGGACTAGCGGCAGAGACCCAGTACTTC
TRBJ1-4	TRBV7-9	many	NA	15	CASSLEGVRNEKLFF	TGTGCCAGCAGCTTAGAAGGGGTCCGTAATGAAAAACTGTTTTTT
TRBJ2-3	TRBV3-1	NA	NA	13	CASSQGTGGTQYF	TGTGCCAGCAGCCAAGGGACCGGGGGTACGCAGTATTTT
TRBJ2-2	TRBV12-3/TRBV12-4	many	NA	15	CASIRETRGYGELFF	TGTGCCAGCATCAGGGAGACCCGGGGATACGGGGAGCTGTTTTTT
TRBJ2-3	TRBV18	many	TRBD2	17	CASSPQGTSGSPDTQYF	TGTGCCAGCTCACCGCAAGGGACTAGCGGGAGCCCAGATACGCAGTATTTT
TRBJ2-7	TRBV5-1	few	NA	13	CASSLGDFYEQYF	TGCGCCAGCAGCTTGGGGGACTTCTACGAGCAGTACTTC
TRBJ2-3	TRBV7-6	few	TRBD2	14	CASSLGLAGYTQYF	TGTGCCAGCAGCCTGGGACTAGCGGGATATACGCAGTATTTT
TRBJ2-2	TRBV29-1	many	NA	13	CSVLSLNTGELFF	TGCAGCGTCCTTAGCTTGAACACCGGGGAGCTGTTTTTT
TRBJ2-1	TRBV28	many	NA	15	CASREFRMRSNEQFF	TGTGCCAGCAGAGAATTCCGCATGCGTTCCAATGAGCAGTTCTTC
TRBJ2-1	TRBV27	many	NA	12	CASKKDGSEQFF	TGTGCCAGCAAGAAAGACGGTAGTGAGCAGTTCTTC
TRBJ2-5	TRBV29-1	many	NA	13	CSVDIESQETQYF	TGCAGCGTTGATATAGAGAGCCAAGAGACCCAGTACTTC
TRBJ2-1	TRBV5-1	many	NA	15	CASSFGGSSYNEQFF	TGCGCCAGCAGCTTCGGCGGAAGCTCCTACAATGAGCAGTTCTTC